The sequence of this T cell receptor beta chain was determined in a study of blood T cell repertoires in COVID-19. About the research overall: The United States, Italy and Spain supplied acute and convalescent COVID-19 samples. PBMCs, B-cell-depleted T cells, or T cells provided the cDNA or gDNA that made up the material.

Per the study methods: Scientists estimated how many nucleated cells there were by amplifying reference gene primers. The repertoire was sequenced with immunoSEQ multiplex PCR; TCRdb's copy has only in-frame clones and lacks some. The V and J calls and clone size are taken from that table; D and trimming were inferred from the DNA. Of 68,000 or so clones listed, 80% to 85% are singletons. The CDR3 sequence is 18 residues long. The germline V gene encodes CDR1 LGHDT and CDR2 YNNKEL (reference sequence). After removal of 0 bases from V and 1 base from J, the junction contained 7 bases not matched to a gene.

The sequence was obtained from a human donor in a cohort sampled during active COVID-19. The genes are TRBV3-1 (or the pseudogene TRBV3-2) and TRBJ2-2; 8 bases match TRBD2. The sample taken for sequencing was peripheral blood. This CDR3 reads CASSQEHVSGVNTGELFF. The CDR3 DNA sequence: TGTGCCAGCAGCCAAGAGCATGTTAGCGGGGTGAACACCGGGGAGCTGTTTTTT.